This T cell receptor beta chain was sequenced for a study of response to subunit inactivated influenza vaccine. The study's findings and limits: Researchers suggested that each seasonal influenza vaccination recruits few new T cells.

TCRdb itself ran the RT-PCR reads through MiXCR, one entry per CDR3 protein. The sample shows about 570,000 distinct CDR3 sequences, about 11% of them seen only once. This clonotype was observed at least ten times. Its antigen is unknown. The CDR3 extends over 15 amino acids. CDR1 and CDR2 (germline): MNHEY, SMNVEV (reference sequence). With 0 bases removed from V and 7 bases from J, the gap between germline ends came to 12 bases. This same sample was also taken into another study, of T cells expressing NK-cell markers. In that study: TCR beta cDNA was made by 5'RACE template switching with UMIs.

The rearrangement joins TRBV27 to TRBJ1-4, with a possible D match to TRBD1 (6 bases). This clonotype was obtained from a man aged 50 to 59 who received an inactivated influenza vaccine. Source: PBMCs from blood, taken on the day of vaccination. The CDR3 spells CASSLSTGGAEKLFF. The CDR3, as DNA: TGTGCCAGCAGTTTATCGACAGGAGGGGCTGAAAAACTGTTTTTT.